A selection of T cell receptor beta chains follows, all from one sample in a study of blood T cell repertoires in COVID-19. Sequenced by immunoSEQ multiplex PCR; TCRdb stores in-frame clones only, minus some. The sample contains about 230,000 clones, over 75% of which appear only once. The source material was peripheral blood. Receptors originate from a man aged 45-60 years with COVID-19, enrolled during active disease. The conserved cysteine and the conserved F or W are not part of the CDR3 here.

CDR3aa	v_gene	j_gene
ASSGTTGENYNEQF	TRBV25-1	TRBJ2-1
ARSPFHSAGGYEQY	TRBV5-3	TRBJ2-7
ASSLGGRGYRQNQNQPQH	TRBV7-8	TRBJ1-5
ASSLREETQY	TRBV12-3/TRBV12-4	TRBJ2-3
ASSESVTWTNEKLF	TRBV6-1	TRBJ1-4
ASSFYGGPGYGYT	TRBV5-1	TRBJ1-2
ASSQVTGRGSTEAF	TRBV3-1/TRBV3-2	TRBJ1-1
ASSSPQQGRH	TRBV6-2/TRBV6-3	TRBJ1-5
ASRLETSPTTDTQY	TRBV5-1	TRBJ2-3
ASSLQGPYEQY	TRBV28	TRBJ2-7
ASSLALTGASETQY	TRBV5-1	TRBJ2-5
ASSSQGYQGYT	TRBV2	TRBJ1-2
ASSQGAPSDNEQF	TRBV4-2	TRBJ2-1
ASIGRDSPPHEQY	TRBV19	TRBJ2-7
AISEDRGYEQY	TRBV10-3	TRBJ2-7
ASSSEGQALGYT	TRBV7-9	TRBJ1-2
ASSSATGGANTGELF	TRBV6-4	TRBJ2-2
ASSNPGNGYT	TRBV6-5	TRBJ1-2
ASSPDRAGGTEAF	TRBV11-2	TRBJ1-1
ASSLVMGAGRDTQY	TRBV5-5	TRBJ2-3
ASGLTSTGGGEKLF	TRBV12-5	TRBJ1-4
ASSLVHGLFEQY	TRBV7-2	TRBJ2-7
ASSYQGGAEAF	TRBV6-5	TRBJ1-1
ASTRTATNYGYT	TRBV2	TRBJ1-2
ASAGYYEQY	TRBV30	TRBJ2-7